This record concerns one T cell receptor (beta chain) sequence. The record originates from a study of blood T cell repertoires in COVID-19. The V gene lost 0 bases and the J gene lost 6 bases, with 11 bases spanning the gap. CDR1 and CDR2 from the germline V gene are LGHDT and YNNKEL (reference sequence). The CDR3 consists of 14 residues. TCRdb keeps only in-frame clones here, not all; method: immunoSEQ multiplex PCR. This table holds some 110,000 clones, 90% found once. The rearrangement links TRBV3-1 (or the pseudogene TRBV3-2) to TRBJ1-1; no clear D gene. Sample: peripheral blood. The origin of this receptor is a human donor with active COVID-19. The donor label of this sample is uncertain. The CDR3 sequence: CASSQEGGLAEAFF. The DNA of the CDR3 is TGTGCCAGCAGCCAAGAGGGAGGGTTGGCTGAAGCTTTCTTT.